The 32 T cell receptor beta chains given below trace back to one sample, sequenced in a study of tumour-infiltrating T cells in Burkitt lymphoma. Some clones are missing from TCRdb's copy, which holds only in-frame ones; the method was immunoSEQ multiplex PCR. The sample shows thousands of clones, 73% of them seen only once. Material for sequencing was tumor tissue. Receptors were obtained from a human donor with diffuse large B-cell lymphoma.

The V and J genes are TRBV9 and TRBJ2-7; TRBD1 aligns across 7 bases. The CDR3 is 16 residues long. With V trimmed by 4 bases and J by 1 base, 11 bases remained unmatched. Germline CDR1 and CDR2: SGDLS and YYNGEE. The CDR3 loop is CASSSRTGEHSYEQYF. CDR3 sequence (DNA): TGTGCCAGCAGCTCGCGGACAGGCGAACATTCCTACGAGCAGTACTTC.

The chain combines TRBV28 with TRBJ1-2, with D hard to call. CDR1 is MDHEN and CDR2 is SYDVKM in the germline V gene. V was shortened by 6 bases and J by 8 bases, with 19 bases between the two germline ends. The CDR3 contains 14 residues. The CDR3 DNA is TGTGCCAGCAGAAATAAACCGGACCCGGGCGGCTACACCTTC. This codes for CASRNKPDPGGYTF.

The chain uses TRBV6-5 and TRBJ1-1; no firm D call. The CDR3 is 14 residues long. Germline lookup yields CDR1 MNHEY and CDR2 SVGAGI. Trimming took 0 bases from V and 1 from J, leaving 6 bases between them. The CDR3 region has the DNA TGTGCCAGCAGTTACTCAGGCGGGAACACTGAAGCTTTCTTT. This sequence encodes CASSYSGGNTEAFF.

CDR3 nucleotide sequence: TGCAGCTATGGGACAGGGGAGGACTATGGCTACACCTTC. This sequence encodes CSYGTGEDYGYTF. This chain links TRBV29-1 with TRBJ1-2; 10 bases align to TRBD1. The CDR3 has 13 residues. With 8 bases clipped from V and 3 bases from J, the junction kept 6 bases outside the gene matches. Germline assignment: CDR1 SQVTM and CDR2 ANQGSEA.

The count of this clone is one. The CDR3 spells CASSEWGVAEAFF. The CDR3 nucleotides read TGTGCCAGCAGTGAGTGGGGGGTGGCTGAAGCTTTCTTT. V is TRBV2 and J is TRBJ1-1; tentative D call: TRBD1 (5 bases). The V gene's germline CDR1 is SNHLY and CDR2 FYNNEI. This CDR3 contains 13 residues. The V end lost 3 bases, the J end lost 6 bases, and 11 bases lay between the germline ends.

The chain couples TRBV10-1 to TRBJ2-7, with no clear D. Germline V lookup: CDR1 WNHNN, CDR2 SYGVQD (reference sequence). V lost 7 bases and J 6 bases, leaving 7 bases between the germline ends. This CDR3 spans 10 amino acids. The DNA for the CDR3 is TGCGCCAGCAAGTGGGGCGAGCAGTACTTC. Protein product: CASKWGEQYF.

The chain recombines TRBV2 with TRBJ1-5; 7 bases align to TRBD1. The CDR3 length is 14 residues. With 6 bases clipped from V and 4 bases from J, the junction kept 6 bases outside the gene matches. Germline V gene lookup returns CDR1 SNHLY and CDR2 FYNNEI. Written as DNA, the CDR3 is TGTGCCAGCAGGGAACAGGGGATTAATCAGCCCCAGCATTTT. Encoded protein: CASREQGINQPQHF. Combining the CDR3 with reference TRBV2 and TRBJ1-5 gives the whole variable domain EPEVTQTPSHQVTQMGQEVILRCVPISNHLYFYWYRQILGQKVEFLVSFYNNEISEKSEIFDDQFSVERPDGSNFTLKIRSTKLEDSAMYFCASREQGINQPQHFGDGTRLSIL.

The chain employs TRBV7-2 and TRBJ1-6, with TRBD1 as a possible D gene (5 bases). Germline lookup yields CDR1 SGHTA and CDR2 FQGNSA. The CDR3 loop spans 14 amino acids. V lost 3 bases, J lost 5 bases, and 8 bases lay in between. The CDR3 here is CASSLRDHNSPLHF. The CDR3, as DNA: TGTGCCAGCAGCTTGAGGGACCATAATTCACCCCTCCACTTT.

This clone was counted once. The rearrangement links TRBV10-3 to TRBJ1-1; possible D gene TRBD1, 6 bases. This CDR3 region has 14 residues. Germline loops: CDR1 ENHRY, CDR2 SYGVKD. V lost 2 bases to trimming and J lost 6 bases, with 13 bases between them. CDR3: CAISEDRDNAEAFF. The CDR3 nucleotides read TGTGCCATCAGTGAGGACCGGGACAACGCTGAAGCTTTCTTT.

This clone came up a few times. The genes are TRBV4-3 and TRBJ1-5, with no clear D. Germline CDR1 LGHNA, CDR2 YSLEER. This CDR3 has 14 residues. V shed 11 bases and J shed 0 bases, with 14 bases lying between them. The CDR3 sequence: CAGIEVYSNQPQHF. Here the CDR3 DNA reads TGCGCCGGTATTGAGGTTTATAGCAATCAGCCCCAGCATTTT.

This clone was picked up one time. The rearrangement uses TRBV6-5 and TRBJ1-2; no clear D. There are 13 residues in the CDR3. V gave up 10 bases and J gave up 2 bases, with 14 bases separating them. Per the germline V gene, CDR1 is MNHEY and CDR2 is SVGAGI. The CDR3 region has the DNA TGTGCCACCGCCCTCCTACTAAACTATGGCTACACCTTC. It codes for CATALLLNYGYTF.

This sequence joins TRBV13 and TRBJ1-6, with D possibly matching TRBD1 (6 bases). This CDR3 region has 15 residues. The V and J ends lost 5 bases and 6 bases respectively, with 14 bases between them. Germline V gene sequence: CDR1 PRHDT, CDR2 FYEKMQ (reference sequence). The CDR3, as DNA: TGTGCCAGCAGCCCCAGGACAGCTTTTAATTCACCCCTCCACTTT. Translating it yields CASSPRTAFNSPLHF.

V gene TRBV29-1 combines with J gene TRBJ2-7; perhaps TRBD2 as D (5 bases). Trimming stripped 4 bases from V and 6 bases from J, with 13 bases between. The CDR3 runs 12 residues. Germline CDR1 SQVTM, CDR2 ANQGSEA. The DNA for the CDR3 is TGCAGCGTTGTACCGGGGTTCGGCGAGCAGTACTTC. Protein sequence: CSVVPGFGEQYF.

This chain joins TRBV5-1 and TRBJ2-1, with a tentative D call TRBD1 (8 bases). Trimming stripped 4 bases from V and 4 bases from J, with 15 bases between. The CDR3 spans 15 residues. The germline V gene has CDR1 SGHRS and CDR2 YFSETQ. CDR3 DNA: TGCGCCAGCAGCCCTACAGGGGGGGATTACAATGAGCAGTTCTTC. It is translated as CASSPTGGDYNEQFF.

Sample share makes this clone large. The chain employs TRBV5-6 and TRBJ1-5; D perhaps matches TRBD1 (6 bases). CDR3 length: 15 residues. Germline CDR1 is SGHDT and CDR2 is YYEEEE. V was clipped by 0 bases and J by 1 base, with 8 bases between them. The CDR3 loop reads CASSLAGASNQPQHF. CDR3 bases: TGTGCCAGCAGCTTGGCAGGGGCCAGCAATCAGCCCCAGCATTTT.

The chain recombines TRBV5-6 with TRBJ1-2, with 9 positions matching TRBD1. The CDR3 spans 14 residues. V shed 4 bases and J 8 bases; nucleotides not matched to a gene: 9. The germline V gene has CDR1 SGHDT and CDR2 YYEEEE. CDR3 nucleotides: TGTGCCAGCAGCATGCCCGGGACAGGGTTCGGCTACACCTTC. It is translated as CASSMPGTGFGYTF.

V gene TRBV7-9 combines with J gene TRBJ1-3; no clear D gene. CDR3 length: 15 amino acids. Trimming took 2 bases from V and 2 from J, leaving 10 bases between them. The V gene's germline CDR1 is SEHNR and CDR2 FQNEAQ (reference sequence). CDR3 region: CASSLHAATGNTIYF. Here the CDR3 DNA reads TGTGCCAGCAGCTTACATGCGGCGACTGGAAACACCATATATTTT.

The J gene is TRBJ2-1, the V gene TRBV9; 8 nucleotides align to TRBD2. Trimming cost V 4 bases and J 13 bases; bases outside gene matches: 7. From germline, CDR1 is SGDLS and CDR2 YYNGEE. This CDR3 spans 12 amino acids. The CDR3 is CASSPGGTKQFF. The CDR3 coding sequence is TGTGCCAGCAGCCCGGGGGGGACAAAACAGTTCTTC.

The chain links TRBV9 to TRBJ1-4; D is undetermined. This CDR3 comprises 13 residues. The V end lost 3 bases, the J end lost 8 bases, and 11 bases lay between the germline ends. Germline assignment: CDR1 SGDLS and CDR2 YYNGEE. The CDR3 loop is CASSGDIGEKLFF. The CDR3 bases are TGTGCCAGCAGCGGCGACATCGGGGAAAAACTGTTTTTT.

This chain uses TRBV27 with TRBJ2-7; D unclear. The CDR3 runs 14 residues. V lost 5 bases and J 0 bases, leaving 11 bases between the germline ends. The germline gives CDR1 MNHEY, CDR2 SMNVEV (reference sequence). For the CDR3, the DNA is TGTGCCAGCAGTCCTCTTGCGGACTCCTACGAGCAGTACTTC. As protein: CASSPLADSYEQYF.

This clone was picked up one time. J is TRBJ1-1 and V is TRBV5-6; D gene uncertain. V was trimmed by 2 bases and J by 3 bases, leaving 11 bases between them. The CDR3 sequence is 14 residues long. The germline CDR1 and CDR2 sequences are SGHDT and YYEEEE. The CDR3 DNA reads TGTGCCAGCAGCTTTTCTGGACGGTACACTGAAGCTTTCTTT. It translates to CASSFSGRYTEAFF.

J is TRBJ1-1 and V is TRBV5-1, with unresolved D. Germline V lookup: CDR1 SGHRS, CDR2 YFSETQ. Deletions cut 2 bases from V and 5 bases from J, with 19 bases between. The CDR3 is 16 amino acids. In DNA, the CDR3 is TGCGCCAGCAGCTTCGCCCTGCTGGGCGAATTGACTGAAGCTTTCTTT. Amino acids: CASSFALLGELTEAFF.

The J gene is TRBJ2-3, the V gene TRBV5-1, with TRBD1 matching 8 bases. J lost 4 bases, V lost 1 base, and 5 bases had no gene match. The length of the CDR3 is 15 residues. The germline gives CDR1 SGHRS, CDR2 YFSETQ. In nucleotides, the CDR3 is TGCGCCAGCAGCTTGCAGGGGGCCCGCGCAGATACGCAGTATTTT. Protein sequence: CASSLQGARADTQYF.

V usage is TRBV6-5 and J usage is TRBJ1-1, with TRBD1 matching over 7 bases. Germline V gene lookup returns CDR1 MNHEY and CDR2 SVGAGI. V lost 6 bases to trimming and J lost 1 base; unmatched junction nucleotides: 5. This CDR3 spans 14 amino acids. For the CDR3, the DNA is TGTGCCAGCAGAGACAGGGCTCCGAACACTGAAGCTTTCTTT. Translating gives CASRDRAPNTEAFF.

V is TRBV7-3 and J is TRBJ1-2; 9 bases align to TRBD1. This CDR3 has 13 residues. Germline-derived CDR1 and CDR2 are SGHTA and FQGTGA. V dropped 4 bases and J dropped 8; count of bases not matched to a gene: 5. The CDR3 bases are TGTGCCAGCAGCTCCGGGACAGGGTTGGGCTACACCTTC. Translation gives CASSSGTGLGYTF.

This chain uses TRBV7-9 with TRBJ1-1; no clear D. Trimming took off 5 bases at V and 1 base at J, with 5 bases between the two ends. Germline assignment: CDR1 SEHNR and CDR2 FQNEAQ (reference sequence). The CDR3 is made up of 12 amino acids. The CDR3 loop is CASSLQNTEAFF. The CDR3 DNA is TGTGCCAGCAGCCTGCAGAACACTGAAGCTTTCTTT.

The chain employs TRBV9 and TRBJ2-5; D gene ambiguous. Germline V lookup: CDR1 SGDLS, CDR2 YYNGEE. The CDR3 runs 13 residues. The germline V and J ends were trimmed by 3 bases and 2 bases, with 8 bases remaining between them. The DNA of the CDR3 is TGTGCCAGCAGCGCTCTAAATCAAGAGACCCAGTACTTC. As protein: CASSALNQETQYF.

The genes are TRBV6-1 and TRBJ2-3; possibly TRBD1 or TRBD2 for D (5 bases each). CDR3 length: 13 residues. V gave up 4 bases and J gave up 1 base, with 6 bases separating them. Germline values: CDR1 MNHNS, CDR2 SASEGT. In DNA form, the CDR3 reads TGTGCCAGCAGTGGGGACGGCACAGATACGCAGTATTTT. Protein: CASSGDGTDTQYF.

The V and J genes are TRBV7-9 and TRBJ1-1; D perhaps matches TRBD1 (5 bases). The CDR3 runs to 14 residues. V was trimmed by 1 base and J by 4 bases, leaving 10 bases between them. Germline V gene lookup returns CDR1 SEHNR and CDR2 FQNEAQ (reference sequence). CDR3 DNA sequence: TGTGCCAGCAGCTTAGAAGTGGGGGGCACTGAAGCTTTCTTT. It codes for CASSLEVGGTEAFF. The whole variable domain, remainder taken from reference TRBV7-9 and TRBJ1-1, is DTGVSQNPRHKITKRGQNVTFRCDPISEHNRLYWYRQTLGQGPEFLTYFQNEAQLEKSRLLSDRFSAERPKGSFSTLEIQRTEQGDSAMYLCASSLEVGGTEAFFGQGTRLTVV.

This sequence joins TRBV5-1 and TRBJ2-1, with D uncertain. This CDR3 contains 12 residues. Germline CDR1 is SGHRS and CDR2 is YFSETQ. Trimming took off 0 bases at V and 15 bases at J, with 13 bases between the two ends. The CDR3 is CASSLVGLTLFF. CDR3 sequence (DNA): TGCGCCAGCAGCTTGGTCGGGCTTACTCTGTTCTTC.

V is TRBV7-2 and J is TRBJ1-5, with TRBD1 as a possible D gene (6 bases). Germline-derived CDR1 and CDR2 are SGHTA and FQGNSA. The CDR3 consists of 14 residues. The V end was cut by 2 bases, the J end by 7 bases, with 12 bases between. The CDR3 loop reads CASSLQGSGQPQHF. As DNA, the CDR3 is TGTGCCAGCAGCTTACAGGGGTCCGGGCAGCCCCAGCATTTT.

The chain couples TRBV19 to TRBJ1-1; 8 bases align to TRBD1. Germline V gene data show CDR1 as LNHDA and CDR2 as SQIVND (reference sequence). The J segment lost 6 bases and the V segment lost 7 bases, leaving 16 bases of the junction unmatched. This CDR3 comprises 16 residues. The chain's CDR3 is CASIDPRTGRRAEAFF. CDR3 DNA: TGTGCCAGTATTGATCCTAGGACAGGGAGGAGGGCTGAAGCTTTCTTT.